Each of the 24 T cell receptor beta chains below was sequenced from the same sample in a study of blood T cell repertoires in COVID-19 (dated by TCRdb to the early 2020s). The method was the immunoSEQ multiplex PCR assay. As stored in TCRdb, this immuneACCESS dataset retains in-frame rearrangements with V and J assigned. A fraction of the clones does not appear; measured against another copy, unresolved V genes explain less than half of the discrepancy, and the remainder lacks a known reason. The sample yields approximately 470,000 clones; around 90% were counted once. Jointly, the top ten make up about 0.65% of the sample. Sequencing was performed on PBMCs or T cells enriched from blood (not recorded which). Source of these receptors: a woman under 30 who had recovered from COVID-19.

The V gene is TRBV6-5, the J gene TRBJ1-2; D unclear. Germline loops: CDR1 MNHEY, CDR2 SVGAGI. The CDR3 spans 13 residues. Deletions cut 8 bases from V and 6 bases from J, with 16 bases between. The CDR3 loop reads CASFTTIKDGYTF. The CDR3 nucleotides read TGTGCCAGCTTCACTACCATAAAAGATGGCTACACCTTC.

The DNA of the CDR3 is TGTGCCAGCAGTAGGACAGGGTACAGCGGCACTGAAGCTTTCTTT. Its translation is CASSRTGYSGTEAFF. This rearrangement joins TRBV25-1 to TRBJ1-1; 8 nucleotides agree with TRBD1. The length of the CDR3 is 15 residues. The junction had 9 bases not matched to a gene; V was cut back by 5 bases and J by 4 bases. Germline CDR1 reads MGHDK; CDR2 reads SYGVNS. Together with reference TRBV25-1 and TRBJ1-1, the CDR3 gives the full variable domain: EADIYQTPRYLVIGTGKKITLECSQTMGHDKMYWYQQDPGMELHLIHYSYGVNSTEKGDLSSESTVSRIRTEHFPLTLESARPSHTSQYLCASSRTGYSGTEAFFGQGTRLTVV.

This chain uses TRBV19 with TRBJ1-2; TRBD1 agrees at 9 bases. The CDR3 sequence is 15 residues long. From germline, CDR1 is LNHDA and CDR2 SQIVND (reference sequence). The J segment lost 8 bases and the V segment lost 7 bases, leaving 14 bases of the junction unmatched. Written as DNA, the CDR3 is TGTGCCAGTACCTGGAGGGACAGGGATTCCAGGGGCTACACCTTC. Translation: CASTWRDRDSRGYTF.

In its sample, this clone was seen a few times. The genes are TRBV27 and TRBJ2-7; tentative D call: TRBD1 (6 bases). From germline, CDR1 is MNHEY and CDR2 SMNVEV (reference sequence). This CDR3 is 14 amino acids long. Trimming took 5 bases from V and 2 from J, leaving 13 bases between them. CDR3 residues: CASSRSRGAYEQYF. CDR3 coding DNA: TGTGCCAGCAGTAGAAGCAGGGGAGCCTACGAGCAGTACTTC.

The V call is TRBV2, the J call TRBJ2-7, with D perhaps TRBD1 (5 bases). The germline V and J ends were trimmed by 7 bases and 4 bases, with 17 bases remaining between them. The CDR3 covers 14 residues. Per germline, CDR1 SNHLY and CDR2 FYNNEI. For the CDR3, the DNA is TGTGCCAGCATCCCTAGGGGTGTTGCATACGAGCAGTACTTC. It codes for CASIPRGVAYEQYF.

The J gene is TRBJ1-6, the V gene TRBV7-9; 7 bases are a match to TRBD1. The germline CDR1 and CDR2 sequences are SEHNR and FQNEAQ (reference sequence). The CDR3 runs to 16 residues. After removal of 1 base from V and 14 bases from J, the junction contained 14 bases not matched to a gene. The CDR3 DNA is TGTGCCAGCAGCTTAGGAGGGGACAGCTATACAGGGGCCCTCCACTTT. Translation: CASSLGGDSYTGALHF.

The chain links TRBV3-1 (or the pseudogene TRBV3-2) to TRBJ2-5, with D possibly TRBD2 on 6 matching bases. The V end was cut by 0 bases, the J end by 6 bases, with 17 bases between. Germline V lookup: CDR1 LGHDT, CDR2 YNNKEL (reference sequence). CDR3 size: 16 residues. CDR3 DNA sequence: TGTGCCAGCAGCCAAGATTTTCGGGGGACCCCCAAGACCCAGTACTTC. Its translation is CASSQDFRGTPKTQYF.

V usage is TRBV19 and J usage is TRBJ2-7; 8 nucleotides align to TRBD1. From germline, CDR1 is LNHDA and CDR2 SQIVND (reference sequence). Unmatched junction bases numbered 1, after V lost 9 bases and J lost 3 bases. This CDR3 is built from 11 residues. CDR3 sequence (DNA): TGTGCCAGCGGACAGGGCTACGAGCAGTACTTC. This encodes CASGQGYEQYF. Using reference TRBV19 and TRBJ2-7 for the parts outside the CDR3, the full variable domain is DGGITQSPKYLFRKEGQNVTLSCEQNLNHDAMYWYRQDPGQGLRLIYYSQIVNDFQKGDIAEGYSVSREKKESFPLTVTSAQKNPTAFYLCASGQGYEQYFGPGTRLTVT.

The J gene is TRBJ1-5, the V gene TRBV15; maybe TRBD1 (5 bases). V gave up 0 bases and J gave up 0 bases, with 12 bases separating them. Germline V gene data show CDR1 as LNHNV and CDR2 as YYDKDF (reference sequence). CDR3 length: 17 amino acids. The CDR3 region has the DNA TGTGCCACCAGCAGAGATCTCGGACATGGTAGCAATCAGCCCCAGCATTTT. Translated: CATSRDLGHGSNQPQHF.

The rearrangement joins TRBV3-1 (or the pseudogene TRBV3-2) to TRBJ1-2, with D perhaps matching TRBD1 (5 bases). CDR1 and CDR2 from the germline V gene are LGHDT and YNNKEL (reference sequence). The V end was cut by 3 bases, the J end by 7 bases, with 18 bases between. The length of the CDR3 is 15 residues. The CDR3 nucleotides are TGTGCCAGCAGCCACCCTGCGACAGAGAACGGTGGCTACACCTTC. Translated, it gives CASSHPATENGGYTF.

The V gene is TRBV7-3, the J gene TRBJ2-1; 7 nucleotides align to TRBD2. The CDR3 is made up of 15 amino acids. Germline V gene data show CDR1 as SGHTA and CDR2 as FQGTGA. The V gene end was trimmed by 5 bases and the J gene end by 3 bases; junction bases not matched to a gene: 7. The CDR3 loop reads CASSNSGADYNEQFF. The CDR3 bases are TGTGCCAGCAGCAACAGCGGGGCAGACTACAATGAGCAGTTCTTC.

The chain recombines TRBV7-8 with TRBJ1-2, with 7 bases fitting TRBD1. The CDR3 spans 14 residues. Losses at the gene ends were 2 bases for V and 5 bases for J; bases not matched to a gene: 5. Germline CDR1 reads SGHVS; CDR2 reads FQNEAQ. The CDR3 DNA sequence: TGTGCCAGCAGCTTACTTCAGGGGGAGTATGGCTACACCTTC. Its translation is CASSLLQGEYGYTF. The full variable domain, with the rest looked up from reference TRBV7-8 and TRBJ1-2, is GAGVSQSPRYKVAKRGQDVALRCDPISGHVSLFWYQQALGQGPEFLTYFQNEAQLDKSGLPSDRFFAERPEGSVSTLKIQRTQQEDSAVYLCASSLLQGEYGYTFGSGTRLTVV.

The rearrangement uses TRBV7-3 and TRBJ1-3; D may be TRBD1 (5 bases). CDR3 length: 15 amino acids. From germline, CDR1 is SGHTA and CDR2 FQGTGA. The V gene lost 2 bases and the J gene lost 0 bases, with 8 bases spanning the gap. CDR3 bases: TGTGCCAGCAGCTTAGGACACAGCTCTGGAAACACCATATATTTT. Translation gives CASSLGHSSGNTIYF.

V and J are TRBV28 and TRBJ1-5; D call uncertain. The CDR3 consists of 13 residues. Germline V lookup: CDR1 MDHEN, CDR2 SYDVKM. The V and J ends lost 8 bases and 1 base respectively, with 9 bases between them. CDR3 bases: TGTGCCAGCCACAAAGTAAGCAATCAGCCCCAGCATTTT. Translation: CASHKVSNQPQHF.

This clone was seen more than once but under ten times. The CDR3 region has the DNA TGTGCCAGCAGACATCTCCGACAGGGGGGTTCACCCCTCCACTTT. This translates into CASRHLRQGGSPLHF. This chain links TRBV11-2 with TRBJ1-6; the match to TRBD1 covers 9 bases. With V trimmed by 6 bases and J by 9 bases, 9 bases remained unmatched. The germline CDR1 and CDR2 sequences are SGHAT and FQNNGV. There are 15 residues in the CDR3.

The chain carries TRBV2 and TRBJ2-5; D not certain. The germline gives CDR1 SNHLY, CDR2 FYNNEI. There are 14 residues in the CDR3. With 5 bases removed from V and 3 bases from J, the gap between germline ends came to 13 bases. The CDR3 loop reads CASSIIGGEETQYF. CDR3 DNA: TGTGCCAGCAGTATTATCGGCGGTGAAGAGACCCAGTACTTC.

This sequence joins TRBV12-5 and TRBJ1-5, with no clear D. CDR3 length: 16 amino acids. Germline CDR1 is LGHNT and CDR2 is FRNRAP. With 0 bases removed from V and 6 bases from J, the gap between germline ends came to 15 bases. The CDR3 loop is CASGLVLPGIGQPQHF. The CDR3 DNA is TGTGCTAGTGGTTTGGTACTCCCGGGTATCGGTCAGCCCCAGCATTTT.

The chain combines TRBV7-9 with TRBJ1-1; 8 bases are a match to TRBD1. The V gene end was trimmed by 5 bases and the J gene end by 0 bases; junction bases not matched to a gene: 5. In germline, CDR1 is SEHNR, CDR2 FQNEAQ (reference sequence). The CDR3 sequence is 15 residues long. CDR3 DNA sequence: TGTGCCAGCAGCCACAAACAGGGGGTGAACACTGAAGCTTTCTTT. Residues: CASSHKQGVNTEAFF.

The chain has TRBV5-4 and TRBJ2-1; D gene ambiguous. This CDR3 has 15 amino acids. V was trimmed by 3 bases and J by 0 bases, leaving 10 bases between them. Germline-derived CDR1 and CDR2 are SGHNT and YYREEE (reference sequence). Here the CDR3 reads CASSSSASSYNEQFF. The CDR3 DNA follows: TGTGCCAGCAGCTCCTCAGCTAGCTCCTACAATGAGCAGTTCTTC.

This sequence joins TRBV4-2 and TRBJ2-3; 8 bases fit TRBD2. V was pared by 4 bases and J by 4 bases, with 4 bases of the junction left unmatched. The germline CDR1 and CDR2 sequences are LGHNA and YNFKEQ. This CDR3 is 14 amino acids long. The CDR3 DNA reads TGTGCCAGCAGCCCCGGGGGGGGGCCAGATACGCAGTATTTT. Amino acids: CASSPGGGPDTQYF.

The chain couples TRBV4-2 to TRBJ2-7; 7 bases align to TRBD1. CDR3 length: 19 residues. The germline CDR1 and CDR2 sequences are LGHNA and YNFKEQ. V trimming: 3 bases; J trimming: 5 bases; junction bases outside the gene matches: 22. CDR3 in DNA: TGTGCCAGCAGCCACCCGGGACAGACCTCTACGGTGGCGACTAACGAGCAGTACTTC. Translated: CASSHPGQTSTVATNEQYF.

This clone was seen at least ten times. The chain couples TRBV7-8 to TRBJ2-2; D is possibly TRBD1 (6 bases). Germline V gene sequence: CDR1 SGHVS, CDR2 FQNEAQ. Trimming shortened V by 1 base and J by 6 bases, and 12 bases separated the two germline ends. This CDR3 is built from 15 residues. This CDR3 reads CASSLGQQGAGELFF. The DNA for the CDR3 is TGTGCCAGCAGCTTAGGACAACAGGGCGCCGGGGAGCTGTTTTTT. Filled out from reference TRBV7-8 and TRBJ2-2, the complete variable domain reads GAGVSQSPRYKVAKRGQDVALRCDPISGHVSLFWYQQALGQGPEFLTYFQNEAQLDKSGLPSDRFFAERPEGSVSTLKIQRTQQEDSAVYLCASSLGQQGAGELFFGEGSRLTVL.

This chain links TRBV10-1 with TRBJ2-1, with 12 bases that match TRBD1. The CDR3 sequence is 15 residues long. Unmatched junction bases numbered 11, after V lost 2 bases and J lost 15 bases. CDR1 is WNHNN, CDR2 SYGVQD, per germline (reference sequence). CDR3 amino acids: CASSEPGQGAGSMFF. CDR3 nucleotides: TGCGCCAGCAGTGAGCCGGGACAGGGGGCCGGGAGTATGTTCTTC.

V gene TRBV7-9 combines with J gene TRBJ2-3; D possibly corresponds to TRBD2 (5 bases). Trimming pared 1 base from V and 2 bases from J, leaving 19 bases between. Germline CDR1 and CDR2: SEHNR and FQNEAQ (reference sequence). This CDR3 has 18 amino acids. The CDR3 here is CASSLGRLREFPTDTQYF. CDR3 bases: TGTGCCAGCAGCTTAGGCCGACTGAGGGAGTTTCCCACAGATACGCAGTATTTT.